This entry describes one T cell receptor beta chain. Alongside a J-beta primer mix, a sample-barcoded 5' primer served in a second PCR lasting about 7 to 12 cycles. TCRdb passed the 5' RACE reads through MiXCR, listing each CDR3 protein once. This table has about 1.8 million distinct CDR3 sequences, about 49% appearing once. These data are taken from a study of blood T cells in healthy people across ages. Germline V lookup: CDR1 DFQATT, CDR2 SNEGSKA (reference sequence). V gave up 0 bases and J gave up 4 bases, with 14 bases separating them. This CDR3 has 15 residues. The gene calls are TRBV20-1 and TRBJ2-3, with D perhaps TRBD1 (6 bases). Sample: blood. This clonotype was sampled from a woman between 40 and 50 years old in good health. Here the CDR3 DNA reads TGCAGTGCTAGAGATAATGGCAGGGGAGCAGATACGCAGTATTTT. Residues: CSARDNGRGADTQYF.